The 13 T cell receptor beta chains below were found in one sample sequenced in a study of regulatory T cells in long-lasting Graves disease. Time point indicated: newly diagnosed GD, antithyroid drugs for less than 3 months. Preparation of the TCR library used RNA extracted from PBMCs. To make TCR beta libraries, researchers used iRepertoire HTBI primers and Arm-PCR of CDR3 regions. TCRdb re-called the multiplex PCR reads through MiXCR, storing one row per CDR3 protein. The sample records about 400,000 distinct CDR3 sequences, 15% to 20% being singletons. These sequences were also reported in another study, on T cells in Graves' hyperthyroidism and ophthalmopathy.

The input for sequencing was peripheral blood mononuclear cells (PBMCs), taken at new diagnosis, from a patient treated with antithyroid drugs. The receptors originated from a woman aged 18 to 35 with Graves disease.

This clonotype was observed a handful of times. The chain combines TRBV29-1 with TRBJ2-7; 9 bases are shared with TRBD1. The germline gives CDR1 SQVTM, CDR2 ANQGSEA. J was trimmed by 6 bases and V by 6 bases; bases with no gene match: 3. CDR3 length equals 11 residues. The CDR3 DNA is TGCAGCGTACAGGGGGCTGGCGAGCAGTACTTC. Its translation is CSVQGAGEQYF.

The sample holds a few counts of this clonotype. A much larger clone differs by one base, so this may be a read error. CDR3: CASSERGWGGYTF. The CDR3 DNA sequence: TGTGCCAGCAGTGAGCGGGGGTGGGGTGGCTACACCTTC. The chain is built from TRBV2 and TRBJ1-2, with TRBD1 as a possible D gene (5 bases). CDR1 and CDR2 (germline): SNHLY, FYNNEI. V was pared by 3 bases and J by 7 bases, with 12 bases between. The CDR3 spans 13 residues.

The chain is built from TRBV6-1 and TRBJ2-1; 12 bases fit TRBD1. The CDR3 loop spans 13 amino acids. Germline CDR1 and CDR2: MNHNS and SASEGT. Trimming at V came to 6 bases and at J to 10 bases, leaving 4 bases not matched to a gene. The CDR3 here is CASSTGTGGEQFF. The CDR3 DNA reads TGTGCCAGCAGCACCGGGACAGGGGGCGAGCAGTTCTTC.

This clonotype was observed many times. V is TRBV27 and J is TRBJ2-7; no clear D gene. The CDR3 spans 13 residues. Germline loops: CDR1 MNHEY, CDR2 SMNVEV (reference sequence). V was shortened by 5 bases and J by 2 bases, with 10 bases between the two germline ends. The CDR3 is CASSQRSTYEQYF. CDR3 DNA sequence: TGTGCCAGCAGTCAACGGTCGACCTACGAGCAGTACTTC.

Many counts were recorded for this clonotype. The chain has TRBV11-2 and TRBJ2-3; 11 nucleotides agree with TRBD2. Trimming cost V 3 bases and J 3 bases; bases outside gene matches: 14. CDR1 and CDR2 (germline): SGHAT, FQNNGV. The CDR3 extends over 19 amino acids. The CDR3 DNA reads TGTGCCAGCAGCTTCTCACTAGCGGGAGTAGTATCAGCAACAGATACGCAGTATTTT. Translated: CASSFSLAGVVSATDTQYF.

The rearrangement links TRBV7-9 to TRBJ2-1; 10 nucleotides align to TRBD2. V lost 5 bases and J lost 0; bases outside the gene matches: 4. The CDR3 consists of 16 residues. CDR1 is SEHNR, CDR2 FQNEAQ, per germline (reference sequence). CDR3 amino acids: CASSLGLAASYNEQFF. CDR3 in DNA: TGTGCCAGCAGCCTTGGACTAGCGGCCTCCTACAATGAGCAGTTCTTC.

This clonotype appeared many times. The rearrangement joins TRBV6-1 to TRBJ2-5; either TRBD1 or TRBD2 may supply D (5 bases each). The V end was cut by 5 bases, the J end by 2 bases, with 15 bases between. This CDR3 comprises 15 residues. CDR1 and CDR2 (germline): MNHNS, SASEGT. The CDR3 nucleotides read TGTGCCAGCAGTCCCCCAGAGGGGTTACAAGAGACCCAGTACTTC. This encodes CASSPPEGLQETQYF.

This clonotype was detected only a few times. Being one base from a much bigger clone, this may be a read error. The chain employs TRBV3-1 and TRBJ1-1; no firm D call. CDR3 length: 12 residues. The V gene lost 4 bases and the J gene lost 7 bases, with 10 bases spanning the gap. Germline CDR1 is LGHDT and CDR2 is YNNKEL (reference sequence). The CDR3 loop is CASSLPGIEAFF. The CDR3 bases are TGTGCCAGCAGCCTTCCTGGAATTGAAGCTTTCTTT. Using reference TRBV3-1 and TRBJ1-1 for the parts outside the CDR3, the full variable domain is DTAVSQTPKYLVTQMGNDKSIKCEQNLGHDTMYWYKQDSKKFLKIMFSYNNKELIINETVPNRFSPKSPDKAHLNLHINSLELGDSAVYFCASSLPGIEAFFGQGTRLTVV.

J is TRBJ2-1 and V is TRBV15; TRBD2 matches at 9 bases. The V and J ends lost 0 bases and 7 bases, in that order; junction bases with no gene match: 10. Germline loops: CDR1 LNHNV, CDR2 YYDKDF (reference sequence). The CDR3 is made up of 17 amino acids. CDR3 bases: TGTGCCACCAGCAGAGATGGGGGAGCGGGAGGAAATAATGAGCAGTTCTTC. It codes for CATSRDGGAGGNNEQFF.

The chain uses TRBV6-4 and TRBJ2-7; TRBD1 might be the D (5 bases). CDR1 and CDR2 (germline): MRHNA, SNTAGT. Trimming removed 3 bases at V and 6 bases at J, with 12 bases between. The CDR3 is made up of 13 amino acids. The CDR3 region is CASSEYRSFEQYF. The CDR3 region has the DNA TGTGCCAGCAGTGAGTACAGGAGTTTCGAGCAGTACTTC.

This clonotype was counted many times. This chain links TRBV7-8 with TRBJ2-1; 10 bases are shared with TRBD1. With V trimmed by 2 bases and J by 8 bases, 15 bases remained unmatched. Germline assignment: CDR1 SGHVS and CDR2 FQNEAQ. The CDR3 contains 18 residues. The CDR3 protein is CASSLYGAGTGVRDEQFF. DNA for the CDR3: TGTGCCAGCAGCTTATATGGGGCCGGGACAGGGGTCCGCGATGAGCAGTTCTTC. The full variable domain, completed using reference TRBV7-8 and TRBJ2-1, is GAGVSQSPRYKVAKRGQDVALRCDPISGHVSLFWYQQALGQGPEFLTYFQNEAQLDKSGLPSDRFFAERPEGSVSTLKIQRTQQEDSAVYLCASSLYGAGTGVRDEQFFGPGTRLTVL.

The J gene is TRBJ2-1, the V gene TRBV20-1, with 9 bases aligning to TRBD2. The CDR3 is 16 amino acids. V lost 0 bases and J lost 6; bases outside the gene matches: 9. Germline V lookup: CDR1 DFQATT, CDR2 SNEGSKA (reference sequence). CDR3 sequence reads: CSARDLWIAGVNEQFF. The CDR3 DNA is TGCAGTGCTAGAGATCTTTGGATAGCGGGAGTCAATGAGCAGTTCTTC.

This clonotype was counted a few times. This chain connects TRBV20-1 to TRBJ2-2; no definite D call. The germline gives CDR1 DFQATT, CDR2 SNEGSKA (reference sequence). V was pared by 6 bases and J by 1 base, with 18 bases between. There are 16 residues in the CDR3. The CDR3 here is CSAPRSGRWNTGELFF. The CDR3, as DNA: TGCAGTGCCCCCCGGAGTGGTCGCTGGAACACCGGGGAGCTGTTTTTT.